This TCR beta chain was observed in a study of response to subunit inactivated influenza vaccine (dated by TCRdb to the late 2010s). Turning to the overall study: To follow how T cells responded to a trivalent subunit inactivated influenza vaccine, the researchers relied on deep quantitative profiling of the T cell receptor repertoire. What the study reported, not specific to this receptor: According to the authors, only a limited number of new T cells may be recruited by each seasonal influenza vaccination.

Library preparation was by RT-PCR. The data were produced on an Illumina HiSeq 2500. TCRdb passed the public sequencing reads through fastp at Q25 and MiXCR, retaining productive beta sequences. Each CDR3 protein appears once, grouped with its most common genes and DNA. The sample yields hundreds of thousands of distinct CDR3 sequences; less than 10% were counted once. The ten most abundant clones make up approximately 13% of the sample. For this clonotype: Its antigen has not been determined. Qualities for individual bases were not recorded, and no much larger clone is one base off.

Measured from the cysteine to the phenylalanine, the CDR3 is 14 residues long. Of the read, only the CDR3 DNA is kept; its 42 bases are in frame from base 1. CDR1 SGDLS and CDR2 YYNGEE are derived from the germline V gene. Trimming at the junction amounts to 0 bases on V and 4 bases on J, and the germline ends lie 10 bases apart. Recombination connected TRBV9 to TRBJ1-1, with the D gene not confidently named. The TCR originated in a man aged 50 to 69 who received an inactivated influenza vaccine. Donor details come from another sample of the same person, matched by shared clones. Material: PBMCs from blood, obtained 23 months after vaccination. Here the CDR3 is given as CASSVGPGGTEAFF. DNA sequence: TGTGCCAGCAGCGTAGGACCCGGAGGCACTGAAGCTTTCTTT.